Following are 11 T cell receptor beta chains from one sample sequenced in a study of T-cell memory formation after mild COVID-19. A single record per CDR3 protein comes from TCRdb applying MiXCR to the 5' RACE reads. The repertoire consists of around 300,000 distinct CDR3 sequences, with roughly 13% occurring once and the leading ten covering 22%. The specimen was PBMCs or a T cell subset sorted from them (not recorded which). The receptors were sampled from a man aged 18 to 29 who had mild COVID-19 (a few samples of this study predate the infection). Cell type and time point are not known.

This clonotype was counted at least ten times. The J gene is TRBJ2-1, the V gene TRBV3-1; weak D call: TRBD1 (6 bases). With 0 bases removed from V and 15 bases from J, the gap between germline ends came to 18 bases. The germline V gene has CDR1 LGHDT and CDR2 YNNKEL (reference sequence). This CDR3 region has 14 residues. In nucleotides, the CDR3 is TGTGCCAGCAGCCAAGATCGTGTGGGGGCGCGACGGTTCTTC. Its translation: CASSQDRVGARRFF.

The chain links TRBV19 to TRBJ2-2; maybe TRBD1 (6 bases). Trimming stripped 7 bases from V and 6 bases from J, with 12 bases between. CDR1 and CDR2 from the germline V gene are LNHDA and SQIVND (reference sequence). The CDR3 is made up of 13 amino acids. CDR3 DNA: TGTGCCAGTAATACAGGGAATCCCGGGGAGCTGTTTTTT. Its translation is CASNTGNPGELFF.

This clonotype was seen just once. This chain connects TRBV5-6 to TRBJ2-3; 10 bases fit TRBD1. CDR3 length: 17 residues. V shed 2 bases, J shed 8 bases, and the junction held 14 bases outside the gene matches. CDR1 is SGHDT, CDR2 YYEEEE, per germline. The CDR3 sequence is CASSFRTGGPLGRTQYF. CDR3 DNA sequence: TGTGCCAGCAGCTTCAGGACAGGGGGGCCTCTCGGCCGTACGCAGTATTTT.

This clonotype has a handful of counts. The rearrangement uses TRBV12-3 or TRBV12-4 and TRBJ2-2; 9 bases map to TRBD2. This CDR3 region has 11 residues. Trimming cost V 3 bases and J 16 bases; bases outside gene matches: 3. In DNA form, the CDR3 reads TGTGCCAGCAGTTTTGGCGGGGGGGAGTTTTTT. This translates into CASSFGGGEFF.

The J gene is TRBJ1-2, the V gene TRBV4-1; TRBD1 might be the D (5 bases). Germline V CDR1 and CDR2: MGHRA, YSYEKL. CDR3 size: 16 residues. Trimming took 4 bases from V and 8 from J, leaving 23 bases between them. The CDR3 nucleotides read TGCGCCAGCAGCCGGGGCCCGGCAGGGACTATTACCGGCTACACCTTC. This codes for CASSRGPAGTITGYTF.

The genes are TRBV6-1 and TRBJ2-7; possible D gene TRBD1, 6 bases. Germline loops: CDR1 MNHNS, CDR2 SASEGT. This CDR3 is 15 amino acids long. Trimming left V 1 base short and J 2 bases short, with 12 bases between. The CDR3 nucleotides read TGTGCCAGCAGTGAAGAGGACAGTTGGGCCTACGAGCAGTACTTC. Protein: CASSEEDSWAYEQYF.

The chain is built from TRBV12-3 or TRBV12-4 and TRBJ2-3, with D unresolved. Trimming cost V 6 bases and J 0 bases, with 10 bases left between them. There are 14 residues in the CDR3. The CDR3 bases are TGTGCCAGCAGGTTCCGCCCCAGCACAGATACGCAGTATTTT. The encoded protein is CASRFRPSTDTQYF.

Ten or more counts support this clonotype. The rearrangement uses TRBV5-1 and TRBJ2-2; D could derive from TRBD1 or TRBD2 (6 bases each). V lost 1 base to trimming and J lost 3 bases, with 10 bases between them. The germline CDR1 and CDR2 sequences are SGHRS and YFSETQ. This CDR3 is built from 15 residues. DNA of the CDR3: TGCGCCAGCAGCTTGCCGGGGGCCGACACCGGGGAGCTGTTTTTT. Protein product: CASSLPGADTGELFF.

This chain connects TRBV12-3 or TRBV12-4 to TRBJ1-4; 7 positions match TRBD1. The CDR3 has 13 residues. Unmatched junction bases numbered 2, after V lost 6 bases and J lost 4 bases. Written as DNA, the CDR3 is TGTGCCAGCAGGGGACAGTTTAATGAAAAACTGTTTTTT. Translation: CASRGQFNEKLFF.

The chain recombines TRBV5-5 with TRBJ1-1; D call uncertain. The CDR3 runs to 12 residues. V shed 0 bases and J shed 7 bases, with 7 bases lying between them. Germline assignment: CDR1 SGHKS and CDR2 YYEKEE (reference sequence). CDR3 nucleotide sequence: TGTGCCAGCAGCTTGGAACGGATTGAAGCTTTCTTT. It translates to CASSLERIEAFF.

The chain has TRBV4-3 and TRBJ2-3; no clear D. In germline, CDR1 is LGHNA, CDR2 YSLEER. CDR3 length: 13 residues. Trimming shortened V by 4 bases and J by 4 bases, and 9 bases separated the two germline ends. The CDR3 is CASSLTTSDTQYF. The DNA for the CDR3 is TGCGCCAGCAGCCTGACCACCTCAGATACGCAGTATTTT.